Each of the 6 T cell receptor beta chains below was sequenced from the same sample in a study of T-cell memory formation after mild COVID-19. One entry per CDR3 protein results from TCRdb running MiXCR on the 5' RACE reads. The table records hundreds of thousands of distinct CDR3 sequences, over 15% of them present only once. Sequenced material: PBMCs or a T cell subset sorted from them (not recorded which). Receptors originate from a man aged 18 to 30 who had mild COVID-19 (a few samples of this study predate the infection). Cell type and time point are not known.

Many counts were recorded for this clonotype. The J gene is TRBJ1-2, the V gene TRBV3-1; 7 positions agree with TRBD1. The germline V gene has CDR1 LGHDT and CDR2 YNNKEL (reference sequence). Losses at the gene ends were 4 bases for V and 4 bases for J; bases not matched to a gene: 3. This CDR3 region has 13 residues. The CDR3 sequence is CASSPGGSYGYTF. CDR3 nucleotide sequence: TGTGCCAGCAGCCCAGGGGGATCCTATGGCTACACCTTC. Variable domain in full (rest from reference TRBV3-1 and TRBJ1-2): DTAVSQTPKYLVTQMGNDKSIKCEQNLGHDTMYWYKQDSKKFLKIMFSYNNKELIINETVPNRFSPKSPDKAHLNLHINSLELGDSAVYFCASSPGGSYGYTFGSGTRLTVV.

This clonotype was seen more than once but under ten times. J is TRBJ1-1 and V is TRBV4-3, with a weak D call TRBD1 (5 bases). The CDR3 covers 14 residues. Germline loops: CDR1 LGHNA, CDR2 YSLEER. Between the trimmed V and J ends, which lost 0 bases and 11 bases, there was a span of 16 bases. In DNA form, the CDR3 reads TGCGCCAGCAGCCAAGATCTGGGGCGCGTTGTTGCTTTCTTT. Translation gives CASSQDLGRVVAFF.

The chain has TRBV6-5 and TRBJ2-3, with TRBD2 matching 9 bases. Germline assignment: CDR1 MNHEY and CDR2 SVGAGI. CDR3 length equals 14 residues. The V and J ends lost 5 bases and 5 bases, in that order; junction bases with no gene match: 5. The CDR3 spells CASSPRGGGDTQYF. CDR3 nucleotide sequence: TGTGCCAGCAGTCCCCGCGGGGGGGGAGATACGCAGTATTTT.

The chain is built from TRBV6-1 and TRBJ2-7; D unclear. Germline assignment: CDR1 MNHNS and CDR2 SASEGT. Trimming pared 7 bases from V and 3 bases from J, leaving 16 bases between. The CDR3 totals 14 residues. The CDR3 here is CASTQWWQSYEQYF. The CDR3 region has the DNA TGTGCCAGCACCCAATGGTGGCAGAGCTACGAGCAGTACTTC.

The chain uses TRBV29-1 and TRBJ2-3; D is perhaps TRBD1 (6 bases). This CDR3 is built from 16 residues. Trimming shortened V by 8 bases and J by 1 base, and 22 bases separated the two germline ends. Germline values: CDR1 SQVTM, CDR2 ANQGSEA. This CDR3 reads CSPNPLQGRGTDTQYF. The DNA for the CDR3 is TGCAGCCCAAACCCGTTACAGGGACGGGGCACAGATACGCAGTATTTT.

This clonotype was found a few times. The chain recombines TRBV28 with TRBJ2-7; the D is unclear. CDR1 is MDHEN and CDR2 is SYDVKM in the germline V gene. V lost 5 bases and J 5 bases, leaving 13 bases between the germline ends. CDR3 length: 13 amino acids. CDR3 sequence: CASSPTLRHEQYV. The CDR3, as DNA: TGTGCCAGCAGTCCGACCTTACGGCACGAGCAGTACGTC.